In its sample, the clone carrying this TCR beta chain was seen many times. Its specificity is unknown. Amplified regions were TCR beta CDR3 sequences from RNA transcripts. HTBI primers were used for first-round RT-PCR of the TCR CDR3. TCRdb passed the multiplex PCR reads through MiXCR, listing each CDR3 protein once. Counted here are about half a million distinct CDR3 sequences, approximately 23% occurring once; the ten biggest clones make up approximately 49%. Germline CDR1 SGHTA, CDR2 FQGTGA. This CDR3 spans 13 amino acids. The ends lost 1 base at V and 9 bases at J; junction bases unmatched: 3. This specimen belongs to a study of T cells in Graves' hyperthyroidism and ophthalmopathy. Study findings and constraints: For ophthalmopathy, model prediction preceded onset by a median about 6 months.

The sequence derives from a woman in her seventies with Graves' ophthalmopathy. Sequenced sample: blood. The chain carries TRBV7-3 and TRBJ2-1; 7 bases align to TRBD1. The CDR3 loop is CASSLKQGIEQFF. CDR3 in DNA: TGTGCCAGCAGCTTAAAACAGGGGATTGAGCAGTTCTTC.